Following are 18 T cell receptor beta chains from one sample sequenced in a study of cytomegalovirus exposure and HLA in healthy donors. The repertoire was sequenced with immunoSEQ multiplex PCR; TCRdb's copy has only in-frame clones and lacks some. The data show 150,000 to 200,000 clones, around 82% seen once. Sequencing was carried out using PBMCs. Receptor source: a man aged 25-45 years in good health and CMV-seropositive.

This clone was recorded once. The chain has TRBV18 and TRBJ2-7; 10 bases map to TRBD1. CDR1 is KGHSH, CDR2 LQKENI, per germline. This CDR3 contains 14 residues. The V and J ends lost 5 bases and 5 bases, in that order; junction bases with no gene match: 6. This chain's CDR3 is CASSTTGGNHEQYF. CDR3 DNA sequence: TGTGCCAGCTCAACGACAGGGGGCAACCACGAGCAGTACTTC.

The V call is TRBV7-8, the J call TRBJ2-5, with TRBD2 identical over 7 bases. Germline CDR1 is SGHVS and CDR2 is FQNEAQ. The CDR3 is made up of 16 amino acids. Trimming cost V 0 bases and J 5 bases; bases outside gene matches: 9. The CDR3 sequence: CASSLAGLGGRETQYF. The CDR3 nucleotides read TGTGCCAGCAGCTTAGCGGGACTGGGAGGGAGGGAGACCCAGTACTTC. Variable domain in full (rest from reference TRBV7-8 and TRBJ2-5): GAGVSQSPRYKVAKRGQDVALRCDPISGHVSLFWYQQALGQGPEFLTYFQNEAQLDKSGLPSDRFFAERPEGSVSTLKIQRTQQEDSAVYLCASSLAGLGGRETQYFGPGTRLLVL.

The chain uses TRBV28 and TRBJ2-5; the match to TRBD2 covers 9 bases. The CDR3 length is 16 residues. The V and J ends lost 2 bases and 5 bases, in that order; junction bases with no gene match: 9. Germline values: CDR1 MDHEN, CDR2 SYDVKM. The CDR3 DNA reads TGTGCCAGCAGTTTAGCGGGAGGGCCGGATAGGGAGACCCAGTACTTC. It encodes CASSLAGGPDRETQYF.

The chain employs TRBV6-4 and TRBJ1-2; 7 nucleotides match TRBD1. This CDR3 comprises 12 residues. The ends lost 6 bases at V and 4 bases at J; junction bases unmatched: 2. Germline V gives CDR1 MRHNA, CDR2 SNTAGT. In DNA, the CDR3 is TGTGCCAGCAGAACAGGGGTCTATGGCTACACCTTC. Its translation: CASRTGVYGYTF.

This sequence joins TRBV7-9 and TRBJ1-4, with D possibly matching TRBD1 (6 bases). The CDR3 covers 14 residues. V lost 3 bases, J lost 8 bases, and 13 bases lay in between. CDR1 and CDR2 (germline): SEHNR, FQNEAQ (reference sequence). CDR3 protein: CASSLGRGEEKLFF. The DNA for the CDR3 is TGTGCCAGCAGCTTGGGCAGGGGCGAAGAAAAACTGTTTTTT.

The chain is built from TRBV5-4 and TRBJ2-3; possibly TRBD1 for D (6 bases). Trimming removed 4 bases at V and 3 bases at J, with 9 bases between. CDR3 size: 13 residues. The germline CDR1 and CDR2 sequences are SGHNT and YYREEE (reference sequence). In DNA, the CDR3 is TGTGCCAGCAGCGAACAGGGAACAGATACGCAGTATTTT. It is translated as CASSEQGTDTQYF.

The gene calls are TRBV28 and TRBJ2-2, with D tentatively TRBD1 (5 bases). Germline loops: CDR1 MDHEN, CDR2 SYDVKM. V shed 7 bases and J shed 6 bases, with 12 bases lying between them. The CDR3 loop spans 13 amino acids. This chain's CDR3 is CASTEQGSGELFF. CDR3 DNA sequence: TGTGCCAGCACTGAGCAGGGATCCGGGGAGCTGTTTTTT.

DNA for the CDR3: TGTGCCAGTAGTGCCTCCCTGGCGGCCAACGTCCTGACTTTC. Its protein product is CASSASLAANVLTF. The genes are TRBV19 and TRBJ2-6; D not certain. Trimming shortened V by 5 bases and J by 6 bases, and 11 bases separated the two germline ends. CDR1 and CDR2 (germline): LNHDA, SQIVND (reference sequence). The CDR3 is made up of 14 amino acids.

The chain couples TRBV27 to TRBJ1-2; D not certain. Trimming took off 3 bases at V and 5 bases at J, with 7 bases between the two ends. The CDR3 consists of 12 residues. CDR1 and CDR2 from the germline V gene are MNHEY and SMNVEV (reference sequence). DNA for the CDR3: TGTGCCAGCAGTTTTCGGGGTTATGGCTACACCTTC. It yields the protein CASSFRGYGYTF.

The chain links TRBV18 to TRBJ2-1; perhaps TRBD1 as D (5 bases). CDR1 and CDR2 from the germline V gene are KGHSH and LQKENI. The CDR3 contains 14 residues. The ends were cut back, 3 bases at V and 9 bases at J, with 15 bases in the middle. The CDR3 DNA reads as TGTGCCAGCTCACCCAACTCGCAGGGAACTGAGCAGTTCTTC. It yields the protein CASSPNSQGTEQFF.

V and J are TRBV7-2 and TRBJ1-4; 8 bases fit TRBD1. The V gene end was trimmed by 5 bases and the J gene end by 2 bases; junction bases not matched to a gene: 1. Germline values: CDR1 SGHTA, CDR2 FQGNSA. The CDR3 is 14 residues long. CDR3 nucleotide sequence: TGTGCCAGCAGCCAGGGGGCGACTAATGAAAAACTGTTTTTT. Its protein product is CASSQGATNEKLFF. The variable domain in full, completed from reference TRBV7-2 and TRBJ1-4, reads GAGVSQSPSNKVTEKGKDVELRCDPISGHTALYWYRQSLGQGLEFLIYFQGNSAPDKSGLPSDRFSAERTGGSVSTLTIQRTQQEDSAVYLCASSQGATNEKLFFGSGTQLSVL.

The rearrangement links TRBV5-1 to TRBJ2-2, with 9 bases matching TRBD1. Germline V gene lookup returns CDR1 SGHRS and CDR2 YFSETQ. The V gene end was trimmed by 4 bases and the J gene end by 4 bases; junction bases not matched to a gene: 5. The CDR3 has 15 residues. The CDR3 spells CASSPGQGGTGELFF. DNA for the CDR3: TGCGCCAGCAGCCCGGGACAGGGCGGCACCGGGGAGCTGTTTTTT.

The rearrangement uses TRBV19 and TRBJ2-1, with 7 positions matching TRBD2. Germline CDR1 is LNHDA and CDR2 is SQIVND (reference sequence). The CDR3 totals 15 residues. V lost 5 bases and J lost 2; bases outside the gene matches: 6. This chain's CDR3 is CASSFRDYPYNEQFF. The CDR3 nucleotides read TGTGCCAGTAGTTTCCGGGACTACCCCTACAATGAGCAGTTCTTC.

The table lists this clone with a few counts. The chain joins TRBV29-1 to TRBJ1-2, with no clear D. This CDR3 spans 12 amino acids. Germline assignment: CDR1 SQVTM and CDR2 ANQGSEA. Trimming shortened V by 3 bases and J by 1 base, and 6 bases separated the two germline ends. CDR3 nucleotides: TGCAGCGTTGACTACAGTAACTATGGCTACACCTTC. Amino acids: CSVDYSNYGYTF.

The rearrangement uses TRBV7-3 and TRBJ2-1, with 12 positions matching TRBD2. The CDR3 is made up of 12 amino acids. The J segment lost 10 bases and the V segment lost 8 bases, leaving 3 bases of the junction unmatched. The V gene's germline CDR1 is SGHTA and CDR2 FQGTGA. The CDR3 region has the DNA TGTGCCAGCCGCCTAGCGGGGGGGGAGCAGTTCTTC. Its translation is CASRLAGGEQFF.

The chain uses TRBV28 and TRBJ1-4; 9 nucleotides align to TRBD1. CDR1 and CDR2 from the germline V gene are MDHEN and SYDVKM. CDR3 size: 16 residues. V trimming: 5 bases; J trimming: 5 bases; junction bases outside the gene matches: 9. CDR3 in DNA: TGTGCCAGCAGTCAACTACTACAGGGGGCGAATGAAAAACTGTTTTTT. Encoded protein: CASSQLLQGANEKLFF.

This clone was seen just once. The chain couples TRBV5-4 to TRBJ1-4; tentative D call: TRBD1 (6 bases). Between the trimmed V and J ends, which lost 2 bases and 6 bases, there was a span of 11 bases. The CDR3 consists of 14 residues. Germline CDR1 and CDR2: SGHNT and YYREEE (reference sequence). The CDR3: CASSFDRNHEKLFF. CDR3 coding DNA: TGTGCCAGCAGCTTCGACAGGAACCATGAAAAACTGTTTTTT.

This clone was seen more than once but under ten times. This rearrangement joins TRBV28 to TRBJ2-7, with unresolved D. The V end was cut by 7 bases, the J end by 0 bases, with 7 bases between. From germline, CDR1 is MDHEN and CDR2 SYDVKM. This CDR3 spans 12 amino acids. The CDR3 loop reads CASKENSYEQYF. The CDR3 DNA reads TGTGCCAGCAAAGAGAACTCCTACGAGCAGTACTTC.